The rows below give T cell receptor beta chains drawn from one sample of a study of T-cell memory formation after mild COVID-19. TCRdb itself ran the 5' RACE reads through MiXCR, one entry per CDR3 protein. The table lists 470,000 or so distinct CDR3 sequences, about 18% of them singletons. Sequenced material: PBMCs or a T cell subset sorted from them (not recorded which). The source of these receptors is an adult woman who had mild COVID-19 (a few samples of this study predate the infection). Cell type and time point are not known. The CDR3 runs from the conserved cysteine through the conserved F or W. A D gene is named only where the DNA matches it firmly. The size of a clone is reported for some rows only, either as once, few or many, or as a class for expanded clones.

V gene	J gene	D gene	clone size	CDR3 protein
TRBV3-1	TRBJ2-3	NA	NA	CASSQDVRTGTQYF
TRBV18	TRBJ2-7	TRBD1	few	CASSNQGAYEQYF
TRBV5-6	TRBJ2-5	NA	many	CASSPRRQNQETQYF
TRBV15	TRBJ1-1	TRBD1	NA	CATSREGTGGKRTEAFF
TRBV29-1	TRBJ2-7	NA	few	CSVYTGSSYEQYF
TRBV19	TRBJ1-5	NA	NA	CASSIDLSSQPQHF
TRBV5-4	TRBJ1-1	NA	NA	CASSLEGGINTEAFF
TRBV6-5	TRBJ2-4	TRBD2	many	CASSLGLAGEGNIQYF
TRBV9	TRBJ1-2	NA	many	CASSVMPGSPVAGTNYGYTF
TRBV9	TRBJ2-7	NA	NA	CASSVGDRTYEQYF
TRBV6-5	TRBJ2-7	TRBD2	NA	CASRPGTSGVEQYF
TRBV5-4	TRBJ2-1	TRBD1	NA	CASSKEQGGYNEQFF
TRBV11-3	TRBJ2-1	NA	few	CASSPRDLNEQFF
TRBV7-6	TRBJ2-2	NA	few	CASSLALSTESAGELFF
TRBV28	TRBJ2-1	NA	NA	CASSLALIARDEQFF
TRBV5-1	TRBJ2-7	TRBD2	NA	CASSFSGGNPGEQYF
TRBV2	TRBJ2-7	TRBD2	few	CASSVAGGIYEQYF
TRBV4-3	TRBJ2-1	TRBD2	many	CASSQFGTSGGYNEQFF
TRBV7-9	TRBJ2-7	TRBD2	few	CASSLVASGAYEQYF
TRBV7-9	TRBJ2-7	TRBD1	few	CASSSSGTGYHYEQYF
TRBV7-3	TRBJ2-2	NA	NA	CASTRENTGELFF
TRBV2	TRBJ2-1	NA	NA	CASGYFNEQFF
TRBV5-1	TRBJ2-1	TRBD1	NA	CASSLHRGYNEQFF
TRBV21-1	TRBJ1-5	NA	many	CASNQPQHF
TRBV12-5	TRBJ1-3	NA	NA	CASGLVPSENTIYF
TRBV7-6	TRBJ1-4	NA	NA	CASSSRGDGEKLFF
TRBV4-3	TRBJ2-2	NA	NA	CASSQDLRQSGELFF